Listed below are T cell receptor beta chains from one sample, sequenced in a study of T cells in Graves' hyperthyroidism and ophthalmopathy. TCRdb used MiXCR to reprocess the multiplex PCR reads, holding one entry per CDR3 protein. The top ten clones hold approximately 8.4% of a sample with some 770,000 distinct CDR3 sequences, about a sixth of them seen once. Sequenced sample: blood. These TCRs come from a man aged 18 to 30 with Graves' hyperthyroidism. Each CDR3 is given without its conserved first and last residue. The order of the fields is V gene, clone size, J gene, D gene, CDR3 protein. D genes are given only for firm matches. Only some rows state a clone size, as once, few, many or a class for expanded clones.

TRBV18	few	TRBJ2-1	.	ASSPPRGEGEQF
TRBV6-4	few	TRBJ2-2	TRBD2	ASSGKSGSHTGELF
TRBV14	few	TRBJ2-7	.	ASSQGYYEQY
TRBV2	many	TRBJ2-7	TRBD2	ASSGLAGGEQY
TRBV18	many	TRBJ2-3	.	ASSPRKATSTDTQY
TRBV30	.	TRBJ1-4	.	AWSAQENEKLF
TRBV19	few	TRBJ2-1	.	ASSIEDTYNEQF
TRBV30	few	TRBJ2-4	.	AWSPGTGKNIQY
TRBV12-3/TRBV12-4	many	TRBJ1-1	.	ASSLRQDNTEAF
TRBV29-1	few	TRBJ2-7	.	SVRDPDEQY
TRBV28	.	TRBJ1-4	TRBD1	ASSFLQGGGEKLF
TRBV28	.	TRBJ2-5	.	ASGLGGSQETQY
TRBV30	.	TRBJ2-1	TRBD2	AWSVTGTREVEQF
TRBV12-3/TRBV12-4	many	TRBJ2-2	.	ASSSQGGTNTGELF
TRBV5-1	.	TRBJ1-2	TRBD1	ASSPDRGFDGYT
TRBV11-2	many	TRBJ2-5	.	ASSPTGSGTQY
TRBV9	.	TRBJ1-1	.	ASSVRAEVDPEAF
TRBV6-2/TRBV6-3	.	TRBJ1-5	.	ASSDWTEGANQPQH
TRBV6-1	.	TRBJ1-2	TRBD1	ASSSTGGGIYDGYT
TRBV20-1	many	TRBJ1-2	TRBD1	SAKGQGAFSGYGYT
TRBV7-2	.	TRBJ2-5	TRBD2	ASSRVAGIGETQY
TRBV20-1	many	TRBJ1-1	.	SARPGRSNTEAF
TRBV3-1	many	TRBJ2-1	.	ASSQDRQNSYNEQF
TRBV15	many	TRBJ2-5	.	ATSTYRKLGYQETQY
TRBV7-9	.	TRBJ1-4	.	ASSLAAGSVPTNEKLF
TRBV6-1	.	TRBJ1-6	.	ASSESGRANSPLH
TRBV7-2	.	TRBJ1-2	.	ASSLVKTNYGYT
TRBV3-1	many	TRBJ2-5	.	ASSPRPQGGETQY
TRBV29-1	.	TRBJ1-1	.	SAMNRAAF
TRBV28	many	TRBJ1-1	.	ASISMNTEAF
TRBV6-2/TRBV6-3	.	TRBJ2-5	TRBD2	ASSARAGVAETQY
TRBV10-3	.	TRBJ2-5	TRBD2	AITPGLAGRQETQY
TRBV20-1	few	TRBJ1-6	.	SARGGLPFPLH
TRBV7-6	.	TRBJ2-7	.	ASSPEGFPPIYEQY
TRBV11-2	.	TRBJ2-1	TRBD2	ASSLDGAGRSSYNEQF
TRBV27	.	TRBJ2-1	TRBD1	ASTHLLKTGDAHEQF
TRBV20-1	many	TRBJ2-1	.	SASRGNEQF
TRBV28	.	TRBJ2-3	TRBD2	ASSLRGLAASTDTQY
TRBV7-2	.	TRBJ2-3	TRBD2	ASSLPTVSGRAIDTQY
TRBV6-1	.	TRBJ1-4	.	ASSPGTGIGKLF
TRBV18	.	TRBJ2-7	.	ASSPPSLGVEQY
TRBV30	many	TRBJ2-7	.	AWRDGAGSYEQY
TRBV27	many	TRBJ1-2	.	ASSLTGYRGYT